This record covers a single TCR beta chain. Participant-given clinical history determined each cohort assignment. The data stem from a study of blood T cell repertoires in COVID-19. As for the study in general: From the United States, Italy and Spain came samples of acute and convalescent COVID-19.

The data were produced by immunoSEQ multiplex PCR, yet TCRdb's version contains in-frame clones alone and is incomplete. This sample yields 200,000 to 300,000 clones, of which 88% are seen a single time; about 2.3% belongs to the top ten. The CDR3 sequence is 15 residues long. Germline-derived CDR1 and CDR2 are SNHLY and FYNNEI. The trim removed 6 bases at V and 0 bases at J, leaving 4 bases unmatched. The source of this sequence is a woman aged 40 to 50 with acute COVID-19. Specimen: PBMCs or T cells enriched from blood (not recorded which). This chain links TRBV2 with TRBJ2-1, with 8 bases matching TRBD1. This CDR3 reads CASRRQGSSYNEQFF. The CDR3 bases are TGTGCCAGCAGAAGACAGGGGAGCTCCTACAATGAGCAGTTCTTC. Combining the CDR3 with reference TRBV2 and TRBJ2-1 gives the whole variable domain EPEVTQTPSHQVTQMGQEVILRCVPISNHLYFYWYRQILGQKVEFLVSFYNNEISEKSEIFDDQFSVERPDGSNFTLKIRSTKLEDSAMYFCASRRQGSSYNEQFFGPGTRLTVL.